The 10 T cell receptor beta chains below were found in one sample sequenced in a study of CD8 T cells in ankylosing spondylitis. No antigen has been identified for these receptors. TCRdb processed the 5' RACE reads anew with MiXCR; each CDR3 protein has one entry. The table has some 840,000 distinct CDR3 sequences, 10% to 15% seen once. Study outcomes and limitations: A TCR beta motif of about 8 highly homologous variants appeared characteristic of ankylosing spondylitis blood.

Material for sequencing was blood, either unsorted or a sorted T cell fraction (not recorded which). The receptors were sampled from a male donor with ankylosing spondylitis.

This clonotype has at least ten counts. CDR3 DNA sequence: TGCAGCGTTGAATTCGCCAGACAAGAGACCCAGTACTTC. Translating it yields CSVEFARQETQYF. The chain combines TRBV29-1 with TRBJ2-5, with D hard to call. Trimming removed 2 bases at V and 2 bases at J, with 9 bases between. The V gene's germline CDR1 is SQVTM and CDR2 ANQGSEA. The CDR3 runs to 13 residues.

This rearrangement joins TRBV20-1 to TRBJ1-5; tentative D call: TRBD1 (6 bases). From germline, CDR1 is DFQATT and CDR2 SNEGSKA (reference sequence). The CDR3 has 14 amino acids. V gave up 7 bases and J gave up 6 bases, with 19 bases separating them. As DNA, the CDR3 is TGCAGTGTTAGGAGGGGGGGTGGTATTCAGCCCCAGCATTTT. Its translation is CSVRRGGGIQPQHF.

This clonotype was picked up a small number of times. This chain uses TRBV28 with TRBJ1-5; possibly TRBD1 for D (6 bases). V dropped 2 bases and J dropped 3 bases, with 11 bases sitting between them. Germline CDR1 reads MDHEN; CDR2 reads SYDVKM. The CDR3 consists of 15 residues. For the CDR3, the DNA is TGTGCCAGCAGTTTAGCCCAGGGGCTCAATCAGCCCCAGCATTTT. Protein: CASSLAQGLNQPQHF.

This rearrangement joins TRBV7-9 to TRBJ2-5; the D gene is possibly TRBD1 (5 bases). Trimming stripped 1 base from V and 3 bases from J, with 12 bases between. This CDR3 comprises 15 residues. The germline CDR1 and CDR2 sequences are SEHNR and FQNEAQ (reference sequence). The CDR3: CASSLETGREETQYF. The CDR3 DNA is TGTGCCAGCAGCTTAGAAACGGGCAGGGAAGAGACCCAGTACTTC.

This clonotype was seen a few times. The gene calls are TRBV20-1 and TRBJ2-1; 7 bases fit TRBD1. The junction had 12 bases not matched to a gene; V was cut back by 5 bases and J by 5 bases. The CDR3 sequence is 15 residues long. Per germline, CDR1 DFQATT and CDR2 SNEGSKA (reference sequence). CDR3: CSADAGTEGNNEQFF. The CDR3 nucleotides read TGCAGTGCTGACGCCGGGACAGAGGGGAACAATGAGCAGTTCTTC.

This clonotype was found a few times. The chain carries TRBV18 and TRBJ2-1; D is possibly TRBD2 (6 bases). Trimming removed 4 bases at V and 7 bases at J, with 14 bases between. The CDR3 consists of 14 residues. CDR1 KGHSH and CDR2 LQKENI come from the germline V gene. Here the CDR3 DNA reads TGTGCCAGCTCACGCGGTGGAGGGCCTAATGAGCAGTTCTTC. Translating it yields CASSRGGGPNEQFF.

This clonotype was counted a few times. The V and J genes are TRBV5-1 and TRBJ2-2; weak D call: TRBD1 (5 bases). CDR1 and CDR2 (germline): SGHRS, YFSETQ. The CDR3 is 15 residues long. Trimming stripped 3 bases from V and 0 bases from J, with 9 bases between. Written as DNA, the CDR3 is TGCGCCAGCAGCTGGGGCGTCTCGAACACCGGGGAGCTGTTTTTT. This gives the protein CASSWGVSNTGELFF.

Of note for this clonotype: A junction boundary mismatches the germline segment, possibly from a read error. V usage is TRBV6-5 and J usage is TRBJ2-3, with D maybe TRBD2 (6 bases). The CDR3 has 17 residues. Per germline, CDR1 MNHEY and CDR2 SVGAGI. The CDR3 reads CASSYDGGALSKDTQYF. DNA for the CDR3: TGTGCCAGCAGTTATGACGGCGGGGCCCTAAGCAAAGATACGCAGTATTTT.

In this sample, this clonotype turned up a few times. This chain connects TRBV20-1 to TRBJ2-1; D is ambiguous. CDR3 size: 13 residues. The V gene's germline CDR1 is DFQATT and CDR2 SNEGSKA (reference sequence). With 6 bases removed from V and 7 bases from J, the gap between germline ends came to 16 bases. The CDR3 nucleotides are TGCAGTGCCCCCGAACGCACGGCGAATGAGCAGTTCTTC. It specifies CSAPERTANEQFF.

This clonotype came up a few times. The chain joins TRBV10-3 to TRBJ1-5; D is perhaps TRBD1 (5 bases). Trimming cost V 4 bases and J 0 bases, with 28 bases left between them. This CDR3 is built from 21 residues. The germline CDR1 and CDR2 sequences are ENHRY and SYGVKD. This chain's CDR3 is CAISVDLTGPMEIYSNQPQHF. In DNA, the CDR3 is TGTGCCATCAGTGTCGATCTAACGGGACCGATGGAAATTTATAGCAATCAGCCCCAGCATTTT.